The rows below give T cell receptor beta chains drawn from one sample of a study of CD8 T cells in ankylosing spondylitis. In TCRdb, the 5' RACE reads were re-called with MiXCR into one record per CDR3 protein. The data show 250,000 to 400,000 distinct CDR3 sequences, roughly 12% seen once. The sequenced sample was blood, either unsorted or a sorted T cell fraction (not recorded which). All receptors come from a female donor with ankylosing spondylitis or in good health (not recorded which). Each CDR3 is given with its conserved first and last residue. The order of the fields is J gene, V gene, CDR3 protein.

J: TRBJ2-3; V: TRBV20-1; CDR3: CSGTEADTQYF
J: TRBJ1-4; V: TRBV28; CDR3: CASSTRGELFF
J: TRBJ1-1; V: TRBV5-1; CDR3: CASSLGDGGTEAFF
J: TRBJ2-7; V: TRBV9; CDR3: CASSVDGRDHEQYF
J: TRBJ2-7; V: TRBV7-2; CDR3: CASSLGPRRGVPYQDNEQYF
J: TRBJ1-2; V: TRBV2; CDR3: CASSGATAPYGYTF
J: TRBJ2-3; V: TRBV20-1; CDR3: CSVTKSSGVTDTQYF
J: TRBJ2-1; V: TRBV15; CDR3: CATSRQRTTGWNEQFF
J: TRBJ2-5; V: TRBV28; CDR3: CASTQSSGVRTQYF
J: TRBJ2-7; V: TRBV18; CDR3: CASSPDGYEQYF
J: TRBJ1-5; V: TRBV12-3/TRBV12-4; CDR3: CASSVFGHQPQHF
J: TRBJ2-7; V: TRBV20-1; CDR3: CSAAPGQSSYEQYF
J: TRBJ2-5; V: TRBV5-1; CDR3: CASSLEPTGGEETQYF
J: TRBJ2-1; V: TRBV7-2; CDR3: CASSRGAGNYNEQFF
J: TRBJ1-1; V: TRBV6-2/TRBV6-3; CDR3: CASRLRPLGTEAFF
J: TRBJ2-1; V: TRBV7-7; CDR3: CASSLQEYNEQFF
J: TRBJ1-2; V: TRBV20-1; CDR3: CSARDRTGRSSDYGYTF
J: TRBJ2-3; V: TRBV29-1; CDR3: CSAEGEDTQYF
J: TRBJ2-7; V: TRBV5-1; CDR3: CASSSEGREQYF
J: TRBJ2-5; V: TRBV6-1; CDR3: CASTATSGGETQYF
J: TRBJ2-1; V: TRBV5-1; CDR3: CASSFGLGKGGYNEQFF
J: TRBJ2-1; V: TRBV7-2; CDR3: CASSLVAPKRDQEQFF
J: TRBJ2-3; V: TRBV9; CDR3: CASSAGQGGDTQYF
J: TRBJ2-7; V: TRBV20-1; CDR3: CSARAGRARDYEQYF
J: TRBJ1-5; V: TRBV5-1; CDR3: CASSLGALPHQPQHF
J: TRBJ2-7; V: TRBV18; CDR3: CASTPGQGSHEQYF
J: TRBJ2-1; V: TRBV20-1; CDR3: CSAPKRGGAVNEQFF
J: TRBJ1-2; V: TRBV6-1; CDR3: CASSEETGYGYTF
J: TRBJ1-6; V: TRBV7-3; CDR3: CASSPGRDSPLHF
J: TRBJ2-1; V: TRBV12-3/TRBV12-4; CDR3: CASNILAIKNNEQFF
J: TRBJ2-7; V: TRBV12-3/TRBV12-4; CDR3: CASRETGAYEQYF
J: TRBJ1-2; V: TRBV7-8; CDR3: CASSLSGVEYGYTF
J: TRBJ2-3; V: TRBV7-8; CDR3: CASSLVVEALTDTQYF